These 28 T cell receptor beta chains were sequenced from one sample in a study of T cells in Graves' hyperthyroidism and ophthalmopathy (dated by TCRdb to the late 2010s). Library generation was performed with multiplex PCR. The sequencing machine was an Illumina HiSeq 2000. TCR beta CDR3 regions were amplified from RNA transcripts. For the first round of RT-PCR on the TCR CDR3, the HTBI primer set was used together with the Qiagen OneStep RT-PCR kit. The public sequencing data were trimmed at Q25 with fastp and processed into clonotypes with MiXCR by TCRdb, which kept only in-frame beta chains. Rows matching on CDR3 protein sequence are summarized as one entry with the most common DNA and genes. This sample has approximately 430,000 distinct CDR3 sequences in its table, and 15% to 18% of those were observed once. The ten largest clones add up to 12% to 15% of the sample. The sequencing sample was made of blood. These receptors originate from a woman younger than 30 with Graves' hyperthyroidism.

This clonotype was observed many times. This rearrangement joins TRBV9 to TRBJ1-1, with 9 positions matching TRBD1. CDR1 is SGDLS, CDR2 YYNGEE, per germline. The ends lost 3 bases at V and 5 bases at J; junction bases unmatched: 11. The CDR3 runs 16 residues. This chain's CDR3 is CASSANPGQGRTEAFF. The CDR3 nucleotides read TGTGCCAGCAGCGCAAATCCAGGACAGGGGAGGACTGAAGCTTTCTTT.

Here the CDR3 reads CASSWGGVAGYNEQFF. For the CDR3, the DNA is TGCGCCAGCAGCTGGGGGGGGGTAGCGGGGTACAATGAGCAGTTCTTC. The chain joins TRBV5-1 to TRBJ2-1; 8 bases line up with TRBD2. V dropped 3 bases and J dropped 4; count of bases not matched to a gene: 9. CDR3 length: 16 residues. Germline V gene lookup returns CDR1 SGHRS and CDR2 YFSETQ.

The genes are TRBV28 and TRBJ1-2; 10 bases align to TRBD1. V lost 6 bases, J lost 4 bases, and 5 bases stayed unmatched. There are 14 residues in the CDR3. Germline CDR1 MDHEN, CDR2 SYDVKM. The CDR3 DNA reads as TGTGCCAGCAGAGGGGGACAGGGGACCTATGGCTACACCTTC. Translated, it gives CASRGGQGTYGYTF.

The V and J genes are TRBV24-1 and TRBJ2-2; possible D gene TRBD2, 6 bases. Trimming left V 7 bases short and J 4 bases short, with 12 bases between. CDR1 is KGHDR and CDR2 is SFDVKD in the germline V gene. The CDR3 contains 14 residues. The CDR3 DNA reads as TGTGCCACCAGCCTCGGGGGAGCCACCGGGGAGCTGTTTTTT. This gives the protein CATSLGGATGELFF.

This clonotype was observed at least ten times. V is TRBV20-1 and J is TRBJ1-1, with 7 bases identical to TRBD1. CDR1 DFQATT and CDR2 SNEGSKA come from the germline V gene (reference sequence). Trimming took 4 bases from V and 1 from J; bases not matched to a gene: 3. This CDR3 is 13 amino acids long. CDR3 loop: CSATGTANTEAFF. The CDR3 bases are TGCAGTGCTACCGGGACAGCGAACACTGAAGCTTTCTTT.

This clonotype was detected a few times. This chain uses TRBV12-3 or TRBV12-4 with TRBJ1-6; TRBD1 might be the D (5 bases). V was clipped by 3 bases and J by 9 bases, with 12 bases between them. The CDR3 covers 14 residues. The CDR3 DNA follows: TGTGCCAGCAGTTTTTGGGGGATCAGTTCACCCCTCCACTTT. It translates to CASSFWGISSPLHF.

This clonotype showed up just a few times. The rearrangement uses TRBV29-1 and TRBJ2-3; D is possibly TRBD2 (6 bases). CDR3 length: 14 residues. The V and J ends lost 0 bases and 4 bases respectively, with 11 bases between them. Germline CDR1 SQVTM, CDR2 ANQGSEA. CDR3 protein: CSVEEPRGADTQYF. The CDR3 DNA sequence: TGCAGCGTTGAAGAACCCCGCGGGGCAGATACGCAGTATTTT.

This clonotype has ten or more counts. The CDR3 sequence: CASGLGGVTHLAKNIQYF. As DNA, the CDR3 is TGTGCCAGCGGCCTAGGGGGCGTGACCCATTTAGCCAAAAACATTCAGTACTTC. The chain uses TRBV28 and TRBJ2-4; 7 bases align to TRBD1. V shed 8 bases, J shed 0 bases, and the junction held 16 bases outside the gene matches. The CDR3 spans 18 residues. Germline assignment: CDR1 MDHEN and CDR2 SYDVKM.

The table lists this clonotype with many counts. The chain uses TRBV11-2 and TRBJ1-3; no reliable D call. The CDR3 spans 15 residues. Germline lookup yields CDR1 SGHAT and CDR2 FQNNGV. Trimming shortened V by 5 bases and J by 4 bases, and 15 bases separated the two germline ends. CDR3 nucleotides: TGTGCCAGCAGCCCCACGTCAGATTTGGGAAACACCATATATTTT. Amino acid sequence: CASSPTSDLGNTIYF.

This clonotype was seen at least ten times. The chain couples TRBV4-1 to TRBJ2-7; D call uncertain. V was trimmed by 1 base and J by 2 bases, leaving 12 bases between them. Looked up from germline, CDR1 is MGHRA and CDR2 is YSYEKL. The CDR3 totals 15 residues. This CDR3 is CASSQVVGMPYEQYF. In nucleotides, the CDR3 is TGCGCCAGCAGCCAAGTCGTGGGGATGCCCTACGAGCAGTACTTC.

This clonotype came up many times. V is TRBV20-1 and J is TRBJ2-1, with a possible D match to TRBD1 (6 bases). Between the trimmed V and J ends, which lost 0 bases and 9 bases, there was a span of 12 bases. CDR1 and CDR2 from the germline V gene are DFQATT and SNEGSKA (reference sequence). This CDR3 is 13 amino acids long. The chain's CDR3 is CSAREGAVGEQFF. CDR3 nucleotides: TGCAGTGCTAGAGAGGGGGCAGTCGGTGAGCAGTTCTTC.

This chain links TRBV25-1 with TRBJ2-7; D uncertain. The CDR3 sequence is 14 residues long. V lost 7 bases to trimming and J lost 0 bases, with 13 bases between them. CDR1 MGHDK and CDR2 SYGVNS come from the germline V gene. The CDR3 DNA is TGTGCCAGCACTAGGCCCGGAGACTCCTACGAGCAGTACTTC. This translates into CASTRPGDSYEQYF.

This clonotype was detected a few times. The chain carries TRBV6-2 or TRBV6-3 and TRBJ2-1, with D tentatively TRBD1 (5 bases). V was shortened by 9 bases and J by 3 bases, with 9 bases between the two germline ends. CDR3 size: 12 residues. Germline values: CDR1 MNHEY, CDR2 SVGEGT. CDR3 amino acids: CASRRGYNEQFF. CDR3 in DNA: TGTGCCAGTAGAAGGGGCTACAATGAGCAGTTCTTC.

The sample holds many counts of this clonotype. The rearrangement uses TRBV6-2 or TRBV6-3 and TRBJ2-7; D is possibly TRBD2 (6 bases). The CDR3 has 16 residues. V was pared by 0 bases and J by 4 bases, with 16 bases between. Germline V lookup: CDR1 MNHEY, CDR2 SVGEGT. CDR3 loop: CASSYSVSGDYYEQYF. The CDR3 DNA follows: TGTGCCAGCAGTTACTCCGTGTCGGGGGATTATTACGAGCAGTACTTC.

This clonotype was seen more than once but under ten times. CDR3: CASSPLLYGRTYEQYF. The CDR3, as DNA: TGTGCCAGCAGCCCCCTGTTGTACGGGAGAACCTACGAGCAGTACTTC. The chain recombines TRBV6-1 with TRBJ2-7, with D possibly matching TRBD2 (6 bases). Germline V gene sequence: CDR1 MNHNS, CDR2 SASEGT. V lost 6 bases, J lost 2 bases, and 20 bases lay in between. The CDR3 consists of 16 residues.

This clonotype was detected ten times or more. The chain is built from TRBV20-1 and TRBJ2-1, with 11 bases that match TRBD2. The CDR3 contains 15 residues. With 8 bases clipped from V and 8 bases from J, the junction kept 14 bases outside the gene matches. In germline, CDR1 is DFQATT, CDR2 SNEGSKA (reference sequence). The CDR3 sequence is CSSLVAGGPVYEQFF. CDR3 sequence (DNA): TGCAGTAGTCTCGTAGCGGGAGGGCCTGTCTATGAGCAGTTCTTC.

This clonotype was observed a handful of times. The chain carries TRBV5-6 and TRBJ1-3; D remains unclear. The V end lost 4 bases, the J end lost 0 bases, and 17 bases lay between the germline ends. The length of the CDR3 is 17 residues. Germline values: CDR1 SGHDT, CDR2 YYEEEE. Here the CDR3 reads CASSARLRRISGNTIYF. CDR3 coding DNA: TGTGCCAGCAGCGCCCGCTTACGGAGAATCTCTGGAAACACCATATATTTT.

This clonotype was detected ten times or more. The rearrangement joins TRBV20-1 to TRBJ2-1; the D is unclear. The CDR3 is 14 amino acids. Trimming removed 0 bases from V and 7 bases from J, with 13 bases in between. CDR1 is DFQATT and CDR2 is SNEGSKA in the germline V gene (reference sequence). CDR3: CSARDGDPINEQFF. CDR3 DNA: TGCAGTGCTAGAGATGGAGATCCGATAAATGAGCAGTTCTTC.

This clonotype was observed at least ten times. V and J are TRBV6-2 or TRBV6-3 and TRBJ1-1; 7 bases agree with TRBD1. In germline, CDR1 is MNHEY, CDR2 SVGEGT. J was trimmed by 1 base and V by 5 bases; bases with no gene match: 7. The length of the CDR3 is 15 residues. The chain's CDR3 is CASSRDRAANTEAFF. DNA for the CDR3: TGTGCCAGCAGTCGTGACAGGGCAGCGAACACTGAAGCTTTCTTT.

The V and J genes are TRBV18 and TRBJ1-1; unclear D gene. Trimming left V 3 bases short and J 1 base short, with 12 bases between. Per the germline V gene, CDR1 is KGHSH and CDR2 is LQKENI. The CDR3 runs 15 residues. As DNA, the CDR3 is TGTGCCAGCTCACCTTTGTCAGGCTCGAACACTGAAGCTTTCTTT. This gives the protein CASSPLSGSNTEAFF.

The CDR3 is CASSSTGQGKINYEQYF. CDR3 DNA: TGTGCCAGTAGTTCAACCGGACAGGGCAAGATTAACTACGAGCAGTACTTC. This chain uses TRBV19 with TRBJ2-7, with 8 bases fitting TRBD1. CDR3 length equals 17 residues. V was pared by 5 bases and J by 3 bases, with 15 bases of the junction left unmatched. Germline V gene lookup returns CDR1 LNHDA and CDR2 SQIVND (reference sequence).

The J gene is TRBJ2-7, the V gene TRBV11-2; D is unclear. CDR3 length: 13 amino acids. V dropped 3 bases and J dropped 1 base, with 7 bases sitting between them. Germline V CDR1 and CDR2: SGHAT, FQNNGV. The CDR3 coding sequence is TGTGCCAGCAGCTTCCCCCGATCCTACGAGCAGTACTTC. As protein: CASSFPRSYEQYF.

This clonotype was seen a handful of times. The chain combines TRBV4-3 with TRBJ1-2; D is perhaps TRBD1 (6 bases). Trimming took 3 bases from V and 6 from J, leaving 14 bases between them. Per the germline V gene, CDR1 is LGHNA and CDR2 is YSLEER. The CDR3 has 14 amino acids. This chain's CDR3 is CASSHRWTAHGYTF. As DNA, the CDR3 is TGCGCCAGCAGCCACCGATGGACAGCTCATGGCTACACCTTC.

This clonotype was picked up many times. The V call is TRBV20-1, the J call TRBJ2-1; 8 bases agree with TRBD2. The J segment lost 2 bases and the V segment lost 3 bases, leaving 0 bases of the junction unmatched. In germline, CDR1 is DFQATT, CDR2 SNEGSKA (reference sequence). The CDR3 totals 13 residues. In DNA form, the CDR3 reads TGCAGTGCTAGCGGGAGGGCCTACAATGAGCAGTTCTTC. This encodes CSASGRAYNEQFF.

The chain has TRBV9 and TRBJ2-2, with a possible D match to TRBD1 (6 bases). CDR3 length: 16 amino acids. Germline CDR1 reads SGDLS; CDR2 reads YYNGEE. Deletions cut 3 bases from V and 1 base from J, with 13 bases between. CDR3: CASSAKTGGNTGELFF. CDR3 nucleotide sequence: TGTGCCAGCAGCGCAAAGACAGGAGGGAACACCGGGGAGCTGTTTTTT.

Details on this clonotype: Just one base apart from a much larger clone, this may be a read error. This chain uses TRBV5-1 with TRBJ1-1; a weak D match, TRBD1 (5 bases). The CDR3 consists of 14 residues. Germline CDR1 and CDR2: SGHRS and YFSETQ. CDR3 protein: CASSSPGFGTKAFF. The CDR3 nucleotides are TGCGCCAGCAGCTCCCCAGGGTTTGGCACTAAAGCTTTCTTT.

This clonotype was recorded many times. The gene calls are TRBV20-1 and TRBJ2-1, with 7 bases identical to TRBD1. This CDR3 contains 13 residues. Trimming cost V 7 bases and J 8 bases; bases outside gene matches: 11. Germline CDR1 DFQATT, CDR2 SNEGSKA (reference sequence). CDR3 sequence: CSDRGGGRDEQFF. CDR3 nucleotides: TGCAGTGACAGAGGGGGCGGAAGGGATGAGCAGTTCTTC.

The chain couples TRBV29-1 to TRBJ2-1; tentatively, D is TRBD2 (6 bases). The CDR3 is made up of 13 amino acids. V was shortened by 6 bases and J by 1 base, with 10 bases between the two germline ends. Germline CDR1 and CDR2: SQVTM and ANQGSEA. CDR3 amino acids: CSVGSRSYNEQFF. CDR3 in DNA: TGCAGCGTCGGGAGCCGTTCCTACAATGAGCAGTTCTTC.